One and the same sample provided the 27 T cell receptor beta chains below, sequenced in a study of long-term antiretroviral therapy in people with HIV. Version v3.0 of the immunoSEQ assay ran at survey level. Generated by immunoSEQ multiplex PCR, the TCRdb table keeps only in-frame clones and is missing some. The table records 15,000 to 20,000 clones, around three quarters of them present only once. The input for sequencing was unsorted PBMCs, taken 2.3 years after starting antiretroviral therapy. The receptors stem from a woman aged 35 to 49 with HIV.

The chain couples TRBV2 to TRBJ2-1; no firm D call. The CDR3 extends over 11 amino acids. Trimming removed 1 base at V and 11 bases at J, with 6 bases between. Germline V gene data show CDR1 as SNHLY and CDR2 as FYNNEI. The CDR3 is CASSEEGQQFF. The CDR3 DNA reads TGTGCCAGCAGTGAAGAGGGCCAGCAGTTCTTC.

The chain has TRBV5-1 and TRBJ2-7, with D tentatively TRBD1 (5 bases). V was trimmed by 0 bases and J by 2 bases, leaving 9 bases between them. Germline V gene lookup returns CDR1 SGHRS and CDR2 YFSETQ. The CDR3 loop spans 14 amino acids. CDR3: CASSLGQPTYEQYF. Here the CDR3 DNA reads TGCGCCAGCAGCTTGGGACAGCCAACCTACGAGCAGTACTTC.

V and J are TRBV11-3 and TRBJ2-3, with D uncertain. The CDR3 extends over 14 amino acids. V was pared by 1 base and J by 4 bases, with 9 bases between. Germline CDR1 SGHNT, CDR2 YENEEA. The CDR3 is CASSLGHFPDTQYF. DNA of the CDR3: TGTGCCAGCAGCTTAGGCCATTTCCCAGATACGCAGTATTTT. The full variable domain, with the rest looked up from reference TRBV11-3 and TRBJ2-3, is EAGVVQSPRYKIIEKKQPVAFWCNPISGHNTLYWYLQNLGQGPELLIRYENEEAVDDSQLPKDRFSAERLKGVDSTLKIQPAELGDSAVYLCASSLGHFPDTQYFGPGTRLTVL.

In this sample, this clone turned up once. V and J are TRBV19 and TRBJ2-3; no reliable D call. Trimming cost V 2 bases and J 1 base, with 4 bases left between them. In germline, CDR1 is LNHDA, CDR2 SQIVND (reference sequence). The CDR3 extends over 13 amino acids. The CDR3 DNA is TGTGCCAGTAGTATACCCGGCACAGATACGCAGTATTTT. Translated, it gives CASSIPGTDTQYF.

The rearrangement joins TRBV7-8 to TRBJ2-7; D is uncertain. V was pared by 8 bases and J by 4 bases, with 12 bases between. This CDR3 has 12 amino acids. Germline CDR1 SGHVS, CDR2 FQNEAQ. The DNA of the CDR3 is TGTGCCAGCCGCCAAGGGCAATACGAGCAGTACTTC. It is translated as CASRQGQYEQYF. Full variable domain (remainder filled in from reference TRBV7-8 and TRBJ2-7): GAGVSQSPRYKVAKRGQDVALRCDPISGHVSLFWYQQALGQGPEFLTYFQNEAQLDKSGLPSDRFFAERPEGSVSTLKIQRTQQEDSAVYLCASRQGQYEQYFGPGTRLTVT.

CDR3 region: CASSSRLEADTQYF. CDR3 DNA sequence: TGTGCCAGCAGTTCCCGACTAGAGGCAGATACGCAGTATTTT. The chain joins TRBV27 to TRBJ2-3; the D gene is possibly TRBD2 (6 bases). V was shortened by 4 bases and J by 4 bases, with 12 bases between the two germline ends. This CDR3 region has 14 residues. Germline CDR1 MNHEY, CDR2 SMNVEV (reference sequence).

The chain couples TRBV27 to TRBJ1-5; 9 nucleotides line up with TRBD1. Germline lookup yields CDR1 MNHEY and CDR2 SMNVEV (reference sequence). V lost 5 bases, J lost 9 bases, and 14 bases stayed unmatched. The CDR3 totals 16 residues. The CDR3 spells CASSPIQGAIARPQHF. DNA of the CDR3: TGTGCCAGCAGTCCCATACAGGGGGCCATCGCCCGGCCCCAGCATTTT.

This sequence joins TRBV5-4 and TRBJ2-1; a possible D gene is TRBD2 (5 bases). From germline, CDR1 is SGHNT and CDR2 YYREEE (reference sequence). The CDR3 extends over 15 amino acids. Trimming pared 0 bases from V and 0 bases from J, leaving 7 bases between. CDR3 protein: CASSLERFSYNEQFF. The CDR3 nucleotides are TGTGCCAGCAGCTTGGAGCGGTTCTCCTACAATGAGCAGTTCTTC.

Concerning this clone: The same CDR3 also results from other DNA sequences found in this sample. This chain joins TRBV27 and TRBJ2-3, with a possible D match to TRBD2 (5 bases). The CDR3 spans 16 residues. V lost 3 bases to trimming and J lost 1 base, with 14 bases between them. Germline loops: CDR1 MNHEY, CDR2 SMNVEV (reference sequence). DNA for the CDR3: TGTGCCAGCAGTTTTATTGGGGAGAGCGGCACAGATACGCAGTATTTT. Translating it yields CASSFIGESGTDTQYF.

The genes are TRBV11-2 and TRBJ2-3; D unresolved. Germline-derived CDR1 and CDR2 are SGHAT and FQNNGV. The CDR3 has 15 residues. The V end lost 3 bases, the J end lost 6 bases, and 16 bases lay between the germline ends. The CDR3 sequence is CASSFSAKQVDTQYF. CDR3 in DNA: TGTGCCAGCAGCTTCTCTGCAAAGCAAGTGGATACGCAGTATTTT.

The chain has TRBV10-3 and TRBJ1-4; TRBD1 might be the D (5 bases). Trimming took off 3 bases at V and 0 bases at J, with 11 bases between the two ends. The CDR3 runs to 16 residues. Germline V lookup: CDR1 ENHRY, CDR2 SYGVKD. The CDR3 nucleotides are TGTGCCATCAGTGATAAAGGGACTGCAACTAATGAAAAACTGTTTTTT. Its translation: CAISDKGTATNEKLFF.

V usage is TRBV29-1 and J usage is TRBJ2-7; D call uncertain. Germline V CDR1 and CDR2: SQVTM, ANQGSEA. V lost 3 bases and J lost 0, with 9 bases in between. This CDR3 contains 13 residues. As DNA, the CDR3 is TGCAGCGTTGAGCTTTTGAGCTCCTACGAGCAGTACTTC. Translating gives CSVELLSSYEQYF.

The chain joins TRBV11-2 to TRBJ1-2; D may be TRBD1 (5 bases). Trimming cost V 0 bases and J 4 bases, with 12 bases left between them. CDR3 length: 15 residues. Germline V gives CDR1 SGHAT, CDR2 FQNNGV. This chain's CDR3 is CASSLDLGASYGYTF. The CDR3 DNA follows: TGTGCCAGCAGCTTAGATCTTGGGGCATCCTATGGCTACACCTTC.

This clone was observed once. The CDR3 region has the DNA TGTGCCAGCAGCTCCCGCCCTTCAGCGGGTGAAGAGACCCAGTACTTC. This sequence encodes CASSSRPSAGEETQYF. V usage is TRBV7-2 and J usage is TRBJ2-5, with D maybe TRBD2 (6 bases). Deletions cut 4 bases from V and 3 bases from J, with 18 bases between. The germline V gene encodes CDR1 SGHTA and CDR2 FQGNSA. The CDR3 runs 16 residues.

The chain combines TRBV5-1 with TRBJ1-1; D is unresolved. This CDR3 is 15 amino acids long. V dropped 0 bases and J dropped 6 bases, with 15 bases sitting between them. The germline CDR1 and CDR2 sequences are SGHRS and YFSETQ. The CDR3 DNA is TGCGCCAGCAGCTTGGCCTCCGCAGCGAGAGCTGAAGCTTTCTTT. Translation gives CASSLASAARAEAFF.

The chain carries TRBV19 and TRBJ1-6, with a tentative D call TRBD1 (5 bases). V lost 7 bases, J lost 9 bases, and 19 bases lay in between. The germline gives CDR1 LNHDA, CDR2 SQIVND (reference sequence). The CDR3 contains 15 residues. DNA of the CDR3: TGTGCCAGTACTAACCTTGGACAAGAGGGTTCACCCCTCCACTTT. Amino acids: CASTNLGQEGSPLHF.

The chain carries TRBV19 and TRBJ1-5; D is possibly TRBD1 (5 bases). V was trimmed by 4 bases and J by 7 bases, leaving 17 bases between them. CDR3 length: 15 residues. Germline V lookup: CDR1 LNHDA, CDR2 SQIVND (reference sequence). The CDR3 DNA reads TGTGCCAGTAGTAGGCGAACTCAGGGTGGCCAGCCCCAGCATTTT. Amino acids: CASSRRTQGGQPQHF.

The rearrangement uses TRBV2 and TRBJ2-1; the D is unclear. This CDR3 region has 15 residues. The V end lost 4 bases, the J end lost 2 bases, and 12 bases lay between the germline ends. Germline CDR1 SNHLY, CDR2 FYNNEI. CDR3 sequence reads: CASSVEARTYNEQFF. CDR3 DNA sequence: TGTGCCAGCAGTGTCGAGGCACGTACCTACAATGAGCAGTTCTTC.

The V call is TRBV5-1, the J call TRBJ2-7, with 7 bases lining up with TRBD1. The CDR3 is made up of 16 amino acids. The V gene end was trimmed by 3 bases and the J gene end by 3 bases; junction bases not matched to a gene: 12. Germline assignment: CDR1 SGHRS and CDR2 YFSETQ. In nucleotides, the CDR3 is TGCGCCAGCAGCTCTTTAAATTACCGGGACAGCTACGAGCAGTACTTC. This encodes CASSSLNYRDSYEQYF.

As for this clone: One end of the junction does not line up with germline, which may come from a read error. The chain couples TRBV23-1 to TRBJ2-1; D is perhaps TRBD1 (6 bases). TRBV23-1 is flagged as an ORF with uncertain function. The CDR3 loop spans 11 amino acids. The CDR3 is CASFSGESAVF. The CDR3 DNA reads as TGCGCCAGCTTTTCAGGGGAAAGTGCGGTCTTC.

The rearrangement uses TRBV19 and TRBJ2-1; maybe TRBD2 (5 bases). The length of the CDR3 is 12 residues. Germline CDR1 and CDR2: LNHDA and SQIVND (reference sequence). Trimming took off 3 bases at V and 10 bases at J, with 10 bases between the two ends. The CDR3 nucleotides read TGTGCCAGTAGTATTCAGCGGAGGGAGCAGTTCTTC. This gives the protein CASSIQRREQFF.

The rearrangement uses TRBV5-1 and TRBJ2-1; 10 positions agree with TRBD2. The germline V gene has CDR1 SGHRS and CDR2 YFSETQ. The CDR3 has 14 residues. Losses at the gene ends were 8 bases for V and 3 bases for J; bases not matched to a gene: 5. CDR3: CASAGLADYNEQFF. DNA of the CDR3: TGCGCCAGTGCTGGACTAGCGGACTACAATGAGCAGTTCTTC.

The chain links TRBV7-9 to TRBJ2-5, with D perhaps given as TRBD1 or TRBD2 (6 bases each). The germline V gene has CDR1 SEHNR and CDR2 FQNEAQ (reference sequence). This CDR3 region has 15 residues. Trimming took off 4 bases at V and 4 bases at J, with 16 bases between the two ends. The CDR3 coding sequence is TGTGCCAGCAGCTACGACGTCGGGGGCATAGAGACCCAGTACTTC. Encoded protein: CASSYDVGGIETQYF. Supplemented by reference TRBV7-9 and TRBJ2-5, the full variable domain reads DTGVSQNPRHKITKRGQNVTFRCDPISEHNRLYWYRQTLGQGPEFLTYFQNEAQLEKSRLLSDRFSAERPKGSFSTLEIQRTEQGDSAMYLCASSYDVGGIETQYFGPGTRLLVL.

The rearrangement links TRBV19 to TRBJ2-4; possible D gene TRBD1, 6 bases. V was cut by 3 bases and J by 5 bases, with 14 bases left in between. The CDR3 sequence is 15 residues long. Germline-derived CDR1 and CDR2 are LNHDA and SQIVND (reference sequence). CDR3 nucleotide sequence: TGTGCCAGTAGTATCTTGGGGGCAGGCCAAAACATTCAGTACTTC. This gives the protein CASSILGAGQNIQYF. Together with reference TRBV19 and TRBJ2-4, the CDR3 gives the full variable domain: DGGITQSPKYLFRKEGQNVTLSCEQNLNHDAMYWYRQDPGQGLRLIYYSQIVNDFQKGDIAEGYSVSREKKESFPLTVTSAQKNPTAFYLCASSILGAGQNIQYFGAGTRLSVL.

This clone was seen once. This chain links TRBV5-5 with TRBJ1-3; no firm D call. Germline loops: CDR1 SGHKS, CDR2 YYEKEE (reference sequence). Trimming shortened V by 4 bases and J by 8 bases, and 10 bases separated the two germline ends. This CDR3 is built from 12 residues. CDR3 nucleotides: TGTGCCAGCAGCCTCGACGGGTACACCATATATTTT. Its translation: CASSLDGYTIYF.

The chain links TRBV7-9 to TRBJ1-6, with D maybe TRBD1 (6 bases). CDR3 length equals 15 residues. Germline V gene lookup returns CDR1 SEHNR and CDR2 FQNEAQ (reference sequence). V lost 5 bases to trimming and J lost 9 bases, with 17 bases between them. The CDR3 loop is CASSPRGDSGSPLHF. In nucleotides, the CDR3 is TGTGCCAGCAGCCCAAGGGGGGACTCGGGTTCACCCCTCCACTTT.

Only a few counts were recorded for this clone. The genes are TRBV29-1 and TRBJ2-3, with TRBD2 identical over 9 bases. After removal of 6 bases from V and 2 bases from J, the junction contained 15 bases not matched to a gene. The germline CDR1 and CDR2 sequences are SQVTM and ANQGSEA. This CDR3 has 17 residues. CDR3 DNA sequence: TGCAGCGTACCCTTAGAGGAGACTAGCGGAAACACAGATACGCAGTATTTT. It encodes CSVPLEETSGNTDTQYF.